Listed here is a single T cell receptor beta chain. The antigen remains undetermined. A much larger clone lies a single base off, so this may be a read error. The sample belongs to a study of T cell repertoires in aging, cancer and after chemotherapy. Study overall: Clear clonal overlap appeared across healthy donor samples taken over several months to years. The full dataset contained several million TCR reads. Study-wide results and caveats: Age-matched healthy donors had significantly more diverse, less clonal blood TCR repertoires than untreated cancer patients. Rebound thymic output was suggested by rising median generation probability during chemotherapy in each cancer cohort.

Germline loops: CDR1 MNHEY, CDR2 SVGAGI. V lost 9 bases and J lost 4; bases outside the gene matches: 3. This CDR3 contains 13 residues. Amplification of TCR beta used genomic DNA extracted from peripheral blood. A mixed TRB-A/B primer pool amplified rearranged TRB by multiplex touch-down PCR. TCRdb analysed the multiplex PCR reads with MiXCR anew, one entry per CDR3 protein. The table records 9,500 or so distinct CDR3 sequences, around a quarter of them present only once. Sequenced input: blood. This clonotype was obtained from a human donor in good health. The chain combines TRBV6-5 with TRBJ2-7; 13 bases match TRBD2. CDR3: CARRTSGSYEQYF. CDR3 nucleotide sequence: TGTGCCAGAAGGACTAGCGGGAGTTACGAGCAGTACTTC.